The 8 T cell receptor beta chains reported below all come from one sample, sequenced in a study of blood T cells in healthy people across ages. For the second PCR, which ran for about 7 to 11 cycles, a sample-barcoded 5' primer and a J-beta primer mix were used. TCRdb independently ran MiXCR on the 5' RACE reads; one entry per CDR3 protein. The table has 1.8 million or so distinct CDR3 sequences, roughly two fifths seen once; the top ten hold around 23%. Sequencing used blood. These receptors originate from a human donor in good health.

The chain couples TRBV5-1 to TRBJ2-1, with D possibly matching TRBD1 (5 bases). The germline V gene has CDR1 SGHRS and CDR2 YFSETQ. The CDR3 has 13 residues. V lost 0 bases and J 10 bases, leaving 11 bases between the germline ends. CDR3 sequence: CASSLARAVEQFF. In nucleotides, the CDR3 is TGCGCCAGCAGCTTGGCCAGGGCGGTAGAGCAGTTCTTC.

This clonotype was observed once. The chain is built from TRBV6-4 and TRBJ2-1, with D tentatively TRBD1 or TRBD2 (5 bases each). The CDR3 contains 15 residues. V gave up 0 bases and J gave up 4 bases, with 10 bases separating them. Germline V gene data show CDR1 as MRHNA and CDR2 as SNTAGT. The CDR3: CASSDSGDGYNEQFF. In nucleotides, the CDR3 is TGTGCCAGCAGTGACTCTGGGGACGGATACAATGAGCAGTTCTTC.

This chain's CDR3 is CASSRTVWGDSYEQYF. CDR3 sequence (DNA): TGTGCCAGCAGTAGGACAGTGTGGGGGGACTCCTACGAGCAGTACTTC. The V call is TRBV12-3 or TRBV12-4, the J call TRBJ2-7; the D call may be TRBD1 or TRBD2 (6 bases each). CDR3 length equals 16 residues. The V and J ends lost 5 bases and 0 bases respectively, with 17 bases between them.

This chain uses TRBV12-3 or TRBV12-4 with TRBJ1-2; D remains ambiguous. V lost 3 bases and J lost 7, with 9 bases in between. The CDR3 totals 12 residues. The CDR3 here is CASSFSGSGYTF. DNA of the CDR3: TGTGCCAGCAGTTTCTCAGGTTCTGGCTACACCTTC.

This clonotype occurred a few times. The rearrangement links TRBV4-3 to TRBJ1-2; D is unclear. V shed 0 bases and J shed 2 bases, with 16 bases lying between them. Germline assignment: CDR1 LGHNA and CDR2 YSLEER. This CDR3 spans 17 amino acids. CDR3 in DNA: TGCGCCAGCAGCCAAGATTTAGTCGGTAACCGAAACTATGGCTACACCTTC. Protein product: CASSQDLVGNRNYGYTF.

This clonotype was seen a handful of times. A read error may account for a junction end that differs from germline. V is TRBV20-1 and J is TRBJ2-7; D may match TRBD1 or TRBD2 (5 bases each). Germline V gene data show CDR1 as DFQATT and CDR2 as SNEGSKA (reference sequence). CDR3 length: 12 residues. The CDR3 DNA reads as TGCAGGGCTAGTGAGGGGTCCTACGAGCAGTACTTC. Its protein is CRASEGSYEQYF.

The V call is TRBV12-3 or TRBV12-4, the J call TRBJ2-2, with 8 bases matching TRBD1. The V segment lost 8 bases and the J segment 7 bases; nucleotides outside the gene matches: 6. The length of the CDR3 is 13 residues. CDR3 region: CASQGADDGELFF. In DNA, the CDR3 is TGTGCCAGCCAGGGGGCTGATGACGGGGAGCTGTTTTTT.

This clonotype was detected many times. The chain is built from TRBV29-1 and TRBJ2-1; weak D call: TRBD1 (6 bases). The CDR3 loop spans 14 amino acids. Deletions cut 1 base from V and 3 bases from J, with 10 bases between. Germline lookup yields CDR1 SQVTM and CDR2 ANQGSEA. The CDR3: CSVEVRGVYNEQFF. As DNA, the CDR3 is TGCAGCGTTGAAGTCAGGGGAGTCTACAATGAGCAGTTCTTC.